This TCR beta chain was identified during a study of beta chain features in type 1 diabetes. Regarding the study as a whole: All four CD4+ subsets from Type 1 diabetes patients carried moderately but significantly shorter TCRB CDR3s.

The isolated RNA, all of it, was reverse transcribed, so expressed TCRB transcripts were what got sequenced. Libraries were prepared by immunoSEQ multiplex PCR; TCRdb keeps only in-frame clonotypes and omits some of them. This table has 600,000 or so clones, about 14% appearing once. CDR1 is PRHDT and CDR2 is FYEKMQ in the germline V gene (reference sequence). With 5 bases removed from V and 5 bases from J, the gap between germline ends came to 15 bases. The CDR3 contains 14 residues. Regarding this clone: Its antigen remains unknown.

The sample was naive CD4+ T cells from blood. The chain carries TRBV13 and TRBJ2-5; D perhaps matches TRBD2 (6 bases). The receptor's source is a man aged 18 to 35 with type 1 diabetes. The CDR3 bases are TGTGCCAGCAGCCGTCGGGGGTTGAAGGAGACCCAGTACTTC. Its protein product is CASSRRGLKETQYF.